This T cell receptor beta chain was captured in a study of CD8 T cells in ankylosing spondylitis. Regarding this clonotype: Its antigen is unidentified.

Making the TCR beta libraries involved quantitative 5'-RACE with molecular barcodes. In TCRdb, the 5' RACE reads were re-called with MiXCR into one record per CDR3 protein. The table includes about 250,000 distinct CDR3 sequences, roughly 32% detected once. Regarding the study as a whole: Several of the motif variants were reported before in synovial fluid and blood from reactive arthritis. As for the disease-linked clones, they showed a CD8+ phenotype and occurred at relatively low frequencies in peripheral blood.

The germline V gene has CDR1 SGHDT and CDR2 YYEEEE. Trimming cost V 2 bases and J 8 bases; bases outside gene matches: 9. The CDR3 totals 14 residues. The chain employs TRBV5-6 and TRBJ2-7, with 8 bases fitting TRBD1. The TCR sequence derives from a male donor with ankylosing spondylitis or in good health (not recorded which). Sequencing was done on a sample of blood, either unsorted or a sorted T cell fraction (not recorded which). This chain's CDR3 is CASSFRQGRGQQYF. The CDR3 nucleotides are TGTGCCAGCAGCTTCCGACAGGGGAGAGGCCAGCAGTACTTC.